The entry that follows covers one TCR beta chain sequence. This specimen belongs to a study of T cell responses to AZD1222 COVID-19 vaccine. TCRdb's table, derived via immunoSEQ multiplex PCR, lists solely in-frame clones and lacks some. The sample comprises 110,000 or so clones, more than 75% of which are singletons, and 4% to 5.5% rests with the top ten. This CDR3 is 15 amino acids long. Germline V gene lookup returns CDR1 SGHTA and CDR2 FQGNSA. V was cut by 5 bases and J by 1 base, with 12 bases left in between. The receptor was isolated from an adult who received the AZD1222 COVID-19 vaccine. This specimen consisted of peripheral blood, obtained 28 days after the second AZD1222 dose. The chain employs TRBV7-2 and TRBJ1-5; D ambiguous. The CDR3 coding sequence is TGTGCCAGCAGCCCATGGGCACAGAGCAATCAGCCCCAGCATTTT. Protein: CASSPWAQSNQPQHF.